The present T cell receptor (beta chain) was sequenced within a study of shared clonotypes between healthy human individuals. Overall study findings and caveats: Clonotype sharing among donors was expected to depend on sequencing depth. Generation of non-shared clonotypes was less probable than generation of clonotypes shared by all four donors.

Germline V CDR1 and CDR2: SNHLY, FYNNEI. Trimming cost V 11 bases and J 5 bases; bases outside gene matches: 15. CDR3 length: 15 amino acids. Points on this clone: Its antigen is undetermined.

Repertoires were generated with immunoSEQ multiplex PCR, while TCRdb's copy carries only in-frame clones and drops some. The table includes around 610,000 clones, around 96% detected once. Naive CD8 cells lacked CD45RO and underwent positive selection for CCR7, leaving out terminally differentiated effector memory CD45RA+ cells. This clonotype originated in a woman younger than 45 in good health. Sequenced sample: naive CD8+ T cells sorted from blood. The rearrangement joins TRBV2 to TRBJ2-1; 7 nucleotides agree with TRBD2. CDR3 DNA sequence: TGTGCCGGGAGCGACTTACTAGCGTCGAACAATGAGCAGTTCTTC. Translating it yields CAGSDLLASNNEQFF.